The clone carrying this TCR beta chain was recorded a few times. Its antigen remains unknown. In TCRdb, the 5' RACE reads were re-called with MiXCR into one record per CDR3 protein. The table records fewer than 95,000 distinct CDR3 sequences, about 13% of them present only once. These data originate in a study of T-cell memory formation after mild COVID-19. Study-wide points: Clones that contracted clustered mainly in CM and EM if CD4+ and in EMRA if CD8+.

This CDR3 is built from 18 residues. From germline, CDR1 is KGHDR and CDR2 SFDVKD. V was clipped by 6 bases and J by 3 bases, with 22 bases between them. The source material was PBMCs or a T cell subset sorted from them (not recorded which). The chain links TRBV24-1 to TRBJ2-2, with D perhaps TRBD2 (9 bases). The clonotype comes from an adult woman who had mild COVID-19 (a few samples of this study predate the infection). Cell type and time point are not known. CDR3 DNA: TGTGCCACCAGTCCCAGGGGGCGAAAGCGGGAGGACACCGGGGAGCTGTTTTTT. This codes for CATSPRGRKREDTGELFF.